The 18 T cell receptor beta chains in this list originate from one sample, sequenced in a study of cytomegalovirus exposure and HLA in healthy donors. PCR was performed using 60 Vbeta and 13 Jbeta primers. Assay used: immunoSEQ multiplex PCR; TCRdb lists only in-frame clones, some missing. The sample includes 150,000 to 190,000 clones, about 85% seen only once; the top ten take less than 2.5%. Material for sequencing was PBMCs. These receptor sequences come from a woman aged 18 to 35 in good health and CMV-seronegative.

CDR3 sequence: CASSLYGGASYNEQFF. CDR3 DNA: TGTGCCAGCAGTTTATACGGGGGGGCGTCCTACAATGAGCAGTTCTTC. The chain uses TRBV27 and TRBJ2-1, with 8 bases identical to TRBD2. The CDR3 contains 16 residues. Trimming cost V 1 base and J 1 base; bases outside gene matches: 3. Looked up from germline, CDR1 is MNHEY and CDR2 is SMNVEV (reference sequence).

Only a few counts were recorded for this clone. This chain links TRBV7-9 with TRBJ1-3; TRBD1 matches 11 bases. The germline CDR1 and CDR2 sequences are SEHNR and FQNEAQ (reference sequence). Trimming at V came to 0 bases and at J to 0 bases, leaving 4 bases not matched to a gene. The CDR3 runs to 18 residues. CDR3 sequence reads: CASSLAGTGGFSGNTIYF. The CDR3 DNA is TGTGCCAGCAGCTTAGCCGGGACAGGGGGATTCTCTGGAAACACCATATATTTT.

The V and J genes are TRBV6-5 and TRBJ1-4; weak D call: TRBD1 (5 bases). Germline values: CDR1 MNHEY, CDR2 SVGAGI. The CDR3 totals 15 residues. V was clipped by 6 bases and J by 6 bases, with 17 bases between them. For the CDR3, the DNA is TGTGCCAGCAGGCCCTGGGGGGGAGGTGATGAAAAACTGTTTTTT. Protein sequence: CASRPWGGGDEKLFF.

The chain links TRBV7-2 to TRBJ2-7; D is undetermined. Germline lookup yields CDR1 SGHTA and CDR2 FQGNSA. Trimming stripped 5 bases from V and 7 bases from J, with 18 bases between. The CDR3 is made up of 14 amino acids. CDR3 bases: TGTGCCAGCAGCCTTGAAGGCAGGCAAGGTGAGCAGTACTTC. It encodes CASSLEGRQGEQYF.

The rearrangement links TRBV11-3 to TRBJ2-5; TRBD2 agrees at 8 bases. Near its end, the DNA agrees better with TRBJ2-7, so the J call may be wrong. The CDR3 has 14 amino acids. Germline V CDR1 and CDR2: SGHNT, YENEEA. The CDR3 DNA is TGTGCCAGCAGCTTGAGTAGCGGGGCCTACGAGCAGTACTTC. Its translation: CASSLSSGAYEQYF.

This sequence joins TRBV15 and TRBJ2-2, with 9 positions matching TRBD2. The CDR3 totals 15 residues. CDR1 and CDR2 (germline): LNHNV, YYDKDF (reference sequence). V lost 1 base, J lost 7 bases, and 4 bases stayed unmatched. CDR3 sequence: CATSRGGGADGELFF. The CDR3, as DNA: TGTGCCACCAGCAGAGGCGGGGGGGCGGACGGGGAGCTGTTTTTT.

The chain links TRBV7-2 to TRBJ2-5; TRBD2 agrees at 14 bases. The CDR3 runs to 16 residues. V was pared by 4 bases and J by 0 bases, with 1 base of the junction left unmatched. Germline CDR1 is SGHTA and CDR2 is FQGNSA. This CDR3 reads CASSWTSGGNQETQYF. The DNA for the CDR3 is TGTGCCAGCAGCTGGACTAGCGGGGGGAACCAAGAGACCCAGTACTTC. Drawing the rest from reference TRBV7-2 and TRBJ2-5, the complete variable domain is GAGVSQSPSNKVTEKGKDVELRCDPISGHTALYWYRQSLGQGLEFLIYFQGNSAPDKSGLPSDRFSAERTGGSVSTLTIQRTQQEDSAVYLCASSWTSGGNQETQYFGPGTRLLVL.

The J gene is TRBJ2-7, the V gene TRBV6-1; weak D call: TRBD2 (6 bases). Germline lookup yields CDR1 MNHNS and CDR2 SASEGT. With 4 bases removed from V and 7 bases from J, the gap between germline ends came to 8 bases. The CDR3 length is 11 residues. The CDR3 here is CASSGRGEQYF. The CDR3 DNA reads as TGTGCCAGCAGTGGACGGGGGGAGCAGTACTTC.

This clone has a single count. The rearrangement joins TRBV7-2 to TRBJ2-7, with 12 bases fitting TRBD2. The CDR3 has 14 amino acids. J was trimmed by 2 bases and V by 4 bases; bases with no gene match: 0. Germline V gene data show CDR1 as SGHTA and CDR2 as FQGNSA. The DNA of the CDR3 is TGTGCCAGCAGCTCTAGCGGGGGGGCCTACGAGCAGTACTTC. Encoded protein: CASSSSGGAYEQYF.

The rearrangement links TRBV28 to TRBJ2-7; 8 bases match TRBD2. J was trimmed by 3 bases and V by 5 bases; bases with no gene match: 6. Germline values: CDR1 MDHEN, CDR2 SYDVKM. CDR3 length: 14 residues. CDR3: CASSRLALVYEQYF. DNA for the CDR3: TGTGCCAGCAGTAGACTAGCGCTTGTCTACGAGCAGTACTTC.

The V and J genes are TRBV10-3 and TRBJ1-5, with D maybe TRBD1 (6 bases). This CDR3 comprises 13 residues. Trimming cost V 4 bases and J 4 bases, with 8 bases left between them. Germline lookup yields CDR1 ENHRY and CDR2 SYGVKD. This CDR3 is CAISGQANQPQHF. DNA for the CDR3: TGTGCCATCAGTGGACAGGCTAATCAGCCCCAGCATTTT.

This clone was seen once. The rearrangement joins TRBV4-1 to TRBJ1-6; D might be TRBD1 (6 bases). The CDR3 length is 15 residues. The ends were cut back, 1 base at V and 7 bases at J, with 11 bases in the middle. CDR1 MGHRA and CDR2 YSYEKL come from the germline V gene. The CDR3 DNA sequence: TGCGCCAGCAGCCAAGGGACAGTCCCGAATTCACCCCTCCACTTT. Translated, it gives CASSQGTVPNSPLHF.

V gene TRBV13 combines with J gene TRBJ2-3; 7 bases map to TRBD1. The ends lost 0 bases at V and 0 bases at J; junction bases unmatched: 0. The V gene's germline CDR1 is PRHDT and CDR2 FYEKMQ (reference sequence). The CDR3 consists of 15 residues. CDR3: CASSLGQGSTDTQYF. DNA for the CDR3: TGTGCCAGCAGCTTAGGACAGGGGAGCACAGATACGCAGTATTTT.

J is TRBJ1-1 and V is TRBV19; D is perhaps TRBD1 (6 bases). The CDR3 has 15 residues. Trimming pared 4 bases from V and 3 bases from J, leaving 15 bases between. CDR1 is LNHDA, CDR2 SQIVND, per germline (reference sequence). CDR3 coding DNA: TGTGCCAGTAGTACCAACCGACAGGCAGACACTGAAGCTTTCTTT. Its protein is CASSTNRQADTEAFF. Variable domain in full (rest from reference TRBV19 and TRBJ1-1): DGGITQSPKYLFRKEGQNVTLSCEQNLNHDAMYWYRQDPGQGLRLIYYSQIVNDFQKGDIAEGYSVSREKKESFPLTVTSAQKNPTAFYLCASSTNRQADTEAFFGQGTRLTVV.

This chain links TRBV19 with TRBJ1-4; D unresolved. The length of the CDR3 is 16 residues. V gave up 4 bases and J gave up 5 bases, with 17 bases separating them. Germline V gives CDR1 LNHDA, CDR2 SQIVND (reference sequence). The CDR3 region has the DNA TGTGCCAGTAGTAAGAGGGTGGCAGCTCAAAATGAAAAACTGTTTTTT. This codes for CASSKRVAAQNEKLFF.

V usage is TRBV30 and J usage is TRBJ1-4; no firm D call. CDR1 and CDR2 (germline): GTSNPN, SVGIG (reference sequence). This CDR3 is 13 amino acids long. Trimming left V 0 bases short and J 7 bases short, with 9 bases between. CDR3 amino acids: CAWSVDSGEKLFF. The CDR3 nucleotides are TGTGCCTGGAGTGTAGATTCGGGTGAAAAACTGTTTTTT.

The CDR3 is CASSLVPSYGYTF. The DNA of the CDR3 is TGTGCCAGCAGCTTAGTCCCGAGCTATGGCTACACCTTC. V usage is TRBV7-3 and J usage is TRBJ1-2; D unclear. Trimming cost V 2 bases and J 4 bases, with 8 bases left between them. Germline CDR1 and CDR2: SGHTA and FQGTGA. This CDR3 has 13 residues.

The gene calls are TRBV9 and TRBJ2-7; D is possibly TRBD2 (5 bases). The V gene lost 1 base and the J gene lost 3 bases, with 14 bases spanning the gap. Looked up from germline, CDR1 is SGDLS and CDR2 is YYNGEE. The CDR3 runs 15 residues. The CDR3 spells CASSVRSSSNYEQYF. The CDR3 nucleotides are TGTGCCAGCAGCGTAAGGTCTAGCTCTAACTACGAGCAGTACTTC. The entire variable domain, with the rest obtained from reference TRBV9 and TRBJ2-7, is as follows: DSGVTQTPKHLITATGQRVTLRCSPRSGDLSVYWYQQSLDQGLQFLIQYYNGEERAKGNILERFSAQQFPDLHSELNLSSLELGDSALYFCASSVRSSSNYEQYFGPGTRLTVT.